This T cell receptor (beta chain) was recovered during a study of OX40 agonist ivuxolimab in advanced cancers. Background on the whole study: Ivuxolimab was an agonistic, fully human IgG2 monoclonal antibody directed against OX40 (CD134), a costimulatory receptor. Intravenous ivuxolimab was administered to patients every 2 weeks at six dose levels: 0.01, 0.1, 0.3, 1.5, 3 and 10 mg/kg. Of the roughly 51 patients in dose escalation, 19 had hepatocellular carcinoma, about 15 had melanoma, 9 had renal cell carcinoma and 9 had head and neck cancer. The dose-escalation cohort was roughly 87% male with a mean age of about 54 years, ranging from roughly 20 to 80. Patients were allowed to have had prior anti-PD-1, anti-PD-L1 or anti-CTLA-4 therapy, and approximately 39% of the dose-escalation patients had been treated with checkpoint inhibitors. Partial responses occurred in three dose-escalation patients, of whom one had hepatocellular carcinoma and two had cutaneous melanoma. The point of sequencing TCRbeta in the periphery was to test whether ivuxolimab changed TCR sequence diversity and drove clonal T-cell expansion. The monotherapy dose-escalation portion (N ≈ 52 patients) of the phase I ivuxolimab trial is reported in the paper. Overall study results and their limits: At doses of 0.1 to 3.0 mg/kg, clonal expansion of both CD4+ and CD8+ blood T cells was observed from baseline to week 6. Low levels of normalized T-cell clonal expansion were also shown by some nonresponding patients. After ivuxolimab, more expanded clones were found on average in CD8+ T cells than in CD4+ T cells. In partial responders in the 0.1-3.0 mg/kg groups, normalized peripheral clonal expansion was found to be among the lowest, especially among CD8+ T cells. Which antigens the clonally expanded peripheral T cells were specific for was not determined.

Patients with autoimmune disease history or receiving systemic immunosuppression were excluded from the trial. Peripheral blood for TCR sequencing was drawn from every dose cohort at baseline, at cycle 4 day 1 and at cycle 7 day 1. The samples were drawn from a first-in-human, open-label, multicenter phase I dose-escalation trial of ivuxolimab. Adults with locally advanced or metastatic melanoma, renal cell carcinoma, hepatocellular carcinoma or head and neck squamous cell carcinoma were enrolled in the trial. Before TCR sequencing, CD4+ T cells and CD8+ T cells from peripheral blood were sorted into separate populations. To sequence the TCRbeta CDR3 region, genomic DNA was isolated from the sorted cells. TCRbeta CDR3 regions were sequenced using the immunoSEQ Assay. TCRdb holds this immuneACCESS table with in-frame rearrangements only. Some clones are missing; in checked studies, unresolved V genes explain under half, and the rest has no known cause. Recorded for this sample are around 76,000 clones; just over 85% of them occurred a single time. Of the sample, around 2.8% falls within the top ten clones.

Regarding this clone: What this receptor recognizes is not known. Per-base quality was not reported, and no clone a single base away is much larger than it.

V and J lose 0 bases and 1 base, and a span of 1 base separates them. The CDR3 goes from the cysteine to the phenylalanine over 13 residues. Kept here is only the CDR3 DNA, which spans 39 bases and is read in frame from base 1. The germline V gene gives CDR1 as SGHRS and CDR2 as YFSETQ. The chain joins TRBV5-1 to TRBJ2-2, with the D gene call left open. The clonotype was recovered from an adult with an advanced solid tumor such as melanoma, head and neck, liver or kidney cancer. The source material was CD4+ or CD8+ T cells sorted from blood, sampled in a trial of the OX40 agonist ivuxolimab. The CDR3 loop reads CASSLGNTGELFF. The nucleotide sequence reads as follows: TGCGCCAGCAGCTTGGGGAACACCGGGGAGCTGTTTTTT.